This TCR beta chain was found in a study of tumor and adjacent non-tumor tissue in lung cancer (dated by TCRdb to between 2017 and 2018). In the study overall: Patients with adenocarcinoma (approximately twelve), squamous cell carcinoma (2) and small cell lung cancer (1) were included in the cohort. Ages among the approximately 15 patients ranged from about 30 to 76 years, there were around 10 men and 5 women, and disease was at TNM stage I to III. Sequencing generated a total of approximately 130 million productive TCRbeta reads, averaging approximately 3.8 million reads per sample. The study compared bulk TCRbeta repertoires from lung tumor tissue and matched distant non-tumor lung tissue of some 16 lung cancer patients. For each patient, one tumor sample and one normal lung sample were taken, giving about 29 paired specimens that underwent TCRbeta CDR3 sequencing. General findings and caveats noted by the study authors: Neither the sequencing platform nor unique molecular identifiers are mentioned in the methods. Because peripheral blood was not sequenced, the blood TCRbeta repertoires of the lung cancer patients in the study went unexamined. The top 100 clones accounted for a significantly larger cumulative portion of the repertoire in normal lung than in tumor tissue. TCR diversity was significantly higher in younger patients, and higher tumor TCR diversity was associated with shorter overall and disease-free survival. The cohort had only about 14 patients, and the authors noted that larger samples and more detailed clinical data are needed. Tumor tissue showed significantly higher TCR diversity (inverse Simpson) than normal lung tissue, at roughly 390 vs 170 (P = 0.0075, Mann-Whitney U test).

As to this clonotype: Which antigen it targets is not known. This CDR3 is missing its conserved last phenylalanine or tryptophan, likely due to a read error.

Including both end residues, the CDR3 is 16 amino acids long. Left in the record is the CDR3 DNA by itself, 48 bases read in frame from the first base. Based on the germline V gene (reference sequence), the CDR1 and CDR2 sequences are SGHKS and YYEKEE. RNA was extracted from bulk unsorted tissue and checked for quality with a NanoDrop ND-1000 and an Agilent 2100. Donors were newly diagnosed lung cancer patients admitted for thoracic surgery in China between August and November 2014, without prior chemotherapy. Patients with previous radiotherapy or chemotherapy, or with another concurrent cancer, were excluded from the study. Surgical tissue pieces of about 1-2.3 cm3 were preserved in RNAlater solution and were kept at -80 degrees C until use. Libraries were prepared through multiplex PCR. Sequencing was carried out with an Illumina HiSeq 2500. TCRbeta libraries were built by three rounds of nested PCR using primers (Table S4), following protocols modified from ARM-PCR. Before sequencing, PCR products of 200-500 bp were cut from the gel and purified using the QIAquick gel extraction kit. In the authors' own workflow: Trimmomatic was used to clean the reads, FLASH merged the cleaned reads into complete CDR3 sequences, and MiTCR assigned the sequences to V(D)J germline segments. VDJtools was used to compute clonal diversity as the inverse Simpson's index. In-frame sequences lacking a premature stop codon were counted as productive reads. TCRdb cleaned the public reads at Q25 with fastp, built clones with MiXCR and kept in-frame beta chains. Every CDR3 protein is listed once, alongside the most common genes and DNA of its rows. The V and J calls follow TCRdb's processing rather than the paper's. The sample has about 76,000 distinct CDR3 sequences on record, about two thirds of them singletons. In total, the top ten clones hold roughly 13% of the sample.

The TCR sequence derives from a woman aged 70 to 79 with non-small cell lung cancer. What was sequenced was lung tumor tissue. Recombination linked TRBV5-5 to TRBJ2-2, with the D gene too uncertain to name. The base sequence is TGTGCCAGCAGCTTGGCTAAATGGGCAGCCACCGCGGAGCTGTTTCTT. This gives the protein CASSLAKWAATAELFL.